Given below is one T cell receptor beta chain in context. Its target is not known. These data come from a study of T cells in tuberculosis. General study results and limits: Smaller alpha distances in active tuberculosis partly reflected shorter CDR3-alpha lengths.

Profiled with immunoSEQ multiplex PCR; TCRdb holds only in-frame clones, not every one. Among under 35,000 clones listed, approximately 94% were seen once. CDR3 length: 14 amino acids. Per the germline V gene, CDR1 is MNHEY and CDR2 is SVGAGI. V gave up 6 bases and J gave up 7 bases; unmatched junction bases: 9. The sequence was obtained from a donor between 5 and 29 years old with latent tuberculosis or without tuberculosis infection. V and J are TRBV6-5 and TRBJ1-2; 9 nucleotides agree with TRBD1. Sequencing was done on a sample of PBMCs. CDR3 in DNA: TGTGCCAGCAGCCGCGGGGGACAGGGAGGTGGCTACACCTTC. Protein: CASSRGGQGGGYTF.